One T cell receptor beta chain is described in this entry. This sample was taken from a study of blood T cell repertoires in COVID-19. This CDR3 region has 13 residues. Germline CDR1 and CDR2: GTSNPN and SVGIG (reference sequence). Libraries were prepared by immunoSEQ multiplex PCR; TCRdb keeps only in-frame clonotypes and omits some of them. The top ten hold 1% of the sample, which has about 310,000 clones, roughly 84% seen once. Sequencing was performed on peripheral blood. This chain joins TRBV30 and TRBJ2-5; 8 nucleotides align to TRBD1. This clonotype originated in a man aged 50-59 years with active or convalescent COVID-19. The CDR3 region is CGTGQGAQETQYF. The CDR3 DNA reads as TGTGGTACGGGTCAGGGGGCCCAAGAGACCCAGTACTTC.